This T cell receptor beta chain emerged from a study of shared clonotypes between healthy human individuals. Study donors comprised healthy, HIV-negative adults devoid of recent acute infection or vaccination. CDR1 and CDR2 from the germline V gene are SGHAT and FQNNGV. V shed 1 base and J shed 8 bases, with 8 bases lying between them. CDR3 length: 12 amino acids. TCRdb's copy holds only in-frame clones and misses some; the assay was immunoSEQ multiplex PCR. In the table there are more than 2 million clones, around 95% of which are singletons. The sequence was collected from a man younger than 35 in good health. The rearrangement uses TRBV11-2 and TRBJ1-2; the D is unclear. The specimen was naive CD4+ T cells sorted from blood. Regarding subset: CD45RA+ positively selected. The CDR3 protein is CASSLGVKGYTF. CDR3 nucleotides: TGTGCCAGCAGCTTAGGGGTGAAAGGCTACACCTTC.